The TCR beta chain described here comes from a study of T cell responses to AZD1222 COVID-19 vaccine. The protocol was immunoSEQ multiplex PCR, while the TCRdb copy is restricted to in-frame clones and leaves out a portion. In the table there are more than 95,000 clones, 84% of which are singletons. Some second doses came at about 4 weeks and others at about 12 weeks; these were pooled. As for this clone: What it binds is not known.

Study-level points and caveats: There were mostly white British donors and more females than males, and clonal diversity was possibly underestimated. As reported, nearly half of all spike-specific TCRs target variant regions that are unmutated. Every sample of the repertoires postdated the peak T cell response.

Source: peripheral blood, taken 28 days after the second AZD1222 dose. This receptor was identified in an adult who received the AZD1222 COVID-19 vaccine.

The chain's CDR3 is CASSQMDRVETEAFF. The CDR3 bases are TGTGCCAGCAGCCAGATGGACAGGGTGGAAACTGAAGCTTTCTTT. The chain uses TRBV7-6 and TRBJ1-1, with 8 bases matching TRBD1. Germline CDR1 reads SGHVS; CDR2 reads FNYEAQ. The CDR3 spans 15 residues. V shed 5 bases and J 5 bases; nucleotides not matched to a gene: 10.